This T cell receptor beta chain derives from a study of blood T cell repertoires in COVID-19. Of note for this clone: Relative to the germline gene, one junction end is altered; a read error may explain this.

Profiling relied on immunoSEQ multiplex PCR, and the TCRdb table lists in-frame clones only, not all of them. The data hold roughly 220,000 clones, with 85% to 90% observed a single time. The germline CDR1 and CDR2 sequences are LNHDA and SQIVND (reference sequence). This CDR3 contains 13 residues. The rearrangement links TRBV19 to TRBJ2-5; 7 bases map to TRBD1. Source material: PBMCs or T cells enriched from blood (not recorded which). The TCR was taken from a man younger than 40 who had been exposed to COVID-19. The CDR3 DNA reads as TGTGCCAGTTCGACAGGGATGGGAGAGACTCAGTACTTC. It is translated as CASSTGMGETQYF.